Sequencing of this T cell receptor beta chain was carried out in a study of radiation and T cells in renal cell carcinoma. Repertoires were generated with immunoSEQ multiplex PCR, while TCRdb's copy carries only in-frame clones and drops some. The data hold about 5,200 clones, with around 50% observed a single time. This CDR3 contains 12 residues. Germline V lookup: CDR1 SGHNT, CDR2 YYREEE (reference sequence). Study findings and constraints: In nephrectomy-only tumors, top 100 clonotypes averaged around 40%, versus approximately 50% irradiated.

Note on this clone: Its target is unknown. The junction differs from germline at one of its ends, possibly a read error.

The treatment here: 15 Gy SBRT to primary tumor, nephrectomy 4 weeks later. Nephrectomy followed 15 Gy stereotactic body radiation by 4 weeks. Clear cell pathology was present in this patient's renal cell carcinoma. The chain combines TRBV5-4 with TRBJ1-6, with 7 bases lining up with TRBD1. The starting material was tumor tissue, obtained from a patient whose treatment included radiotherapy and nephrectomy. The receptor's source is a man between 60 and 70 years old with renal cell carcinoma. In nucleotides, the CDR3 is TGTGCCAGCAGCTTGGATCGGGGGGGGACAGAATTT. Translating it yields CASSLDRGGTEF.